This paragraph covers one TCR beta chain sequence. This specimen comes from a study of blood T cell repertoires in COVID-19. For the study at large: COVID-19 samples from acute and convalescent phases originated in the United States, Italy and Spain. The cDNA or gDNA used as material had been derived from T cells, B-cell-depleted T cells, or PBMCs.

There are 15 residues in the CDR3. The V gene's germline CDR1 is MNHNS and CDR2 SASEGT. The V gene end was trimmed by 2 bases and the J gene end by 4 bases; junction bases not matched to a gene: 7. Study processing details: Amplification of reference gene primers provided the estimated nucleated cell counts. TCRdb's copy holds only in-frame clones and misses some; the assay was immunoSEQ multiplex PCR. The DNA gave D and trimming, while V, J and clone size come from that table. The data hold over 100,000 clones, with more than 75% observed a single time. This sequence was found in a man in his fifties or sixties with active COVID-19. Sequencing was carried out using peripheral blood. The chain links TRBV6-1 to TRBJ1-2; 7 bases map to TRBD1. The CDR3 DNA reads TGTGCCAGCAGTGAAACGGCAGGGGGGCCCTATGGCTACACCTTC. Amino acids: CASSETAGGPYGYTF.